These 13 T cell receptor beta chains share one sample of origin, sequenced in a study of human T cells and chemical hapten exposure. Sample time point: pre-sensitization, week 0. Sample treatment: therapeutic diphenylcyclopropenone sensitization with weekly scalp DPC. TCRdb reanalysed the RACE reads using MiXCR and keeps one entry per CDR3 protein. The sample holds some 330,000 distinct CDR3 sequences, around 5.5% seen once. Specimen: whole blood, collected in connection with sensitization to the hapten diphenylcyclopropenone (DPC). The receptors shown here come from a woman aged 18-29 years with alopecia areata. Some clones in this sample may be carry-over from other donors' samples.

This clonotype has a handful of counts. The chain recombines TRBV7-2 with TRBJ1-2; no firm D call. The CDR3 contains 13 residues. The germline V gene encodes CDR1 SGHTA and CDR2 FQGNSA. Trimming removed 1 base at V and 10 bases at J, with 13 bases between. CDR3 bases: TGTGCCAGCAGCTTAGTTAGGGAGGATCCCTACACCTTC. Protein product: CASSLVREDPYTF.

This clonotype came up a few times. V gene TRBV12-3 or TRBV12-4 combines with J gene TRBJ2-3; D is unresolved. The CDR3 runs to 12 residues. Between the trimmed V and J ends, which lost 3 bases and 3 bases, there was a span of 4 bases. The CDR3 DNA sequence: TGTGCCAGCAGTTTTTGGACAGATACGCAGTATTTT. Protein sequence: CASSFWTDTQYF.

This chain connects TRBV20-1 to TRBJ1-1; D is possibly TRBD1 (6 bases). Germline V gene sequence: CDR1 DFQATT, CDR2 SNEGSKA (reference sequence). The CDR3 is made up of 13 amino acids. Trimming stripped 6 bases from V and 5 bases from J, with 16 bases between. The chain's CDR3 is CSADGGAYTEAFF. CDR3 bases: TGCAGTGCGGACGGGGGGGCGTATACTGAAGCTTTCTTT.

The rearrangement joins TRBV5-1 to TRBJ2-2; D uncertain. Trimming left V 0 bases short and J 5 bases short, with 11 bases between. The germline V gene encodes CDR1 SGHRS and CDR2 YFSETQ. The CDR3 consists of 15 residues. In DNA, the CDR3 is TGCGCCAGCAGCTTGGTTCTGGGTCAGACCGGGGAGCTGTTTTTT. Amino acid sequence: CASSLVLGQTGELFF. Full variable domain (rest looked up from reference TRBV5-1 and TRBJ2-2): KAGVTQTPRYLIKTRGQQVTLSCSPISGHRSVSWYQQTPGQGLQFLFEYFSETQRNKGNFPGRFSGRQFSNSRSEMNVSTLELGDSALYLCASSLVLGQTGELFFGEGSRLTVL.

This clonotype was counted ten times or more. V gene TRBV6-2 or TRBV6-3 combines with J gene TRBJ2-4; D is uncertain. The V gene's germline CDR1 is MNHEY and CDR2 SVGEGT. V lost 5 bases and J 5 bases, leaving 16 bases between the germline ends. The CDR3 is made up of 15 amino acids. CDR3 nucleotides: TGTGCCAGCAGTCGACCAGGCCTAACGGAAAACATTCAGTACTTC. This encodes CASSRPGLTENIQYF.

This clonotype was found a few times. This chain connects TRBV7-2 to TRBJ2-3; D gene ambiguous. This CDR3 has 14 amino acids. Trimming cost V 6 bases and J 3 bases, with 13 bases left between them. CDR1 and CDR2 from the germline V gene are SGHTA and FQGNSA. The CDR3 region is CASSSPRRTDTQYF. In DNA form, the CDR3 reads TGTGCCAGCAGTTCCCCCCGCCGAACAGATACGCAGTATTTT.

In nucleotides, the CDR3 is TGTGCCAGCAGCGTAGCGAGCAGGGACGATGGCTACACCTTC. This encodes CASSVASRDDGYTF. The rearrangement links TRBV9 to TRBJ1-2, with D perhaps matching TRBD1 (5 bases). CDR3 length equals 14 residues. Trimming cost V 0 bases and J 6 bases, with 12 bases left between them. Germline CDR1 reads SGDLS; CDR2 reads YYNGEE.

Ten or more counts support this clonotype. CDR3 loop: CASSPGLRPTGVNTEAFF. As DNA, the CDR3 is TGTGCCAGCAGCCCCGGTTTAAGGCCGACAGGGGTGAACACTGAAGCTTTCTTT. The chain joins TRBV9 to TRBJ1-1, with 8 bases lining up with TRBD1. CDR3 length: 18 amino acids. In germline, CDR1 is SGDLS, CDR2 YYNGEE. V dropped 4 bases and J dropped 0; count of bases not matched to a gene: 14. The variable domain in full, completed from reference TRBV9 and TRBJ1-1, reads DSGVTQTPKHLITATGQRVTLRCSPRSGDLSVYWYQQSLDQGLQFLIQYYNGEERAKGNILERFSAQQFPDLHSELNLSSLELGDSALYFCASSPGLRPTGVNTEAFFGQGTRLTVV.

This clonotype was counted many times. This chain links TRBV6-5 with TRBJ2-7; D is uncertain. The V gene lost 3 bases and the J gene lost 6 bases, with 6 bases spanning the gap. The V gene's germline CDR1 is MNHEY and CDR2 SVGAGI. The length of the CDR3 is 11 residues. CDR3 loop: CASSYSGEQYF. In DNA, the CDR3 is TGTGCCAGCAGTTATTCCGGCGAGCAGTACTTC.

This clonotype turned up a few times. The chain joins TRBV6-5 to TRBJ1-2; D unresolved. Germline CDR1 MNHEY, CDR2 SVGAGI. The CDR3 has 12 amino acids. V lost 3 bases and J lost 1, with 3 bases in between. In DNA, the CDR3 is TGTGCCAGCAGTTATAATAACTATGGCTACACCTTC. This gives the protein CASSYNNYGYTF.

This clonotype was detected many times. The gene calls are TRBV18 and TRBJ1-1; possible D gene TRBD1, 5 bases. CDR3 length: 13 amino acids. Trimming pared 6 bases from V and 5 bases from J, leaving 13 bases between. Germline V gives CDR1 KGHSH, CDR2 LQKENI. The CDR3, as DNA: TGTGCCAGCTCGACCGGGGCCGGGACTGAAGCTTTCTTT. Residues: CASSTGAGTEAFF.

The chain couples TRBV29-1 to TRBJ2-3; a weak D match, TRBD1 (7 bases). The germline CDR1 and CDR2 sequences are SQVTM and ANQGSEA. V was trimmed by 6 bases and J by 6 bases, leaving 13 bases between them. This CDR3 has 12 amino acids. For the CDR3, the DNA is TGCAGCGTGGACAGGAGGGATGATACGCAGTATTTT. It is translated as CSVDRRDDTQYF.

This chain links TRBV18 with TRBJ2-7, with unresolved D. The CDR3 sequence is 15 residues long. Germline V gene sequence: CDR1 KGHSH, CDR2 LQKENI. V lost 4 bases and J 2 bases, leaving 15 bases between the germline ends. The CDR3 DNA reads as TGTGCCAGCTCACTCTATAAGCCAGATACCTACGAGCAGTACTTC. Encoded protein: CASSLYKPDTYEQYF.